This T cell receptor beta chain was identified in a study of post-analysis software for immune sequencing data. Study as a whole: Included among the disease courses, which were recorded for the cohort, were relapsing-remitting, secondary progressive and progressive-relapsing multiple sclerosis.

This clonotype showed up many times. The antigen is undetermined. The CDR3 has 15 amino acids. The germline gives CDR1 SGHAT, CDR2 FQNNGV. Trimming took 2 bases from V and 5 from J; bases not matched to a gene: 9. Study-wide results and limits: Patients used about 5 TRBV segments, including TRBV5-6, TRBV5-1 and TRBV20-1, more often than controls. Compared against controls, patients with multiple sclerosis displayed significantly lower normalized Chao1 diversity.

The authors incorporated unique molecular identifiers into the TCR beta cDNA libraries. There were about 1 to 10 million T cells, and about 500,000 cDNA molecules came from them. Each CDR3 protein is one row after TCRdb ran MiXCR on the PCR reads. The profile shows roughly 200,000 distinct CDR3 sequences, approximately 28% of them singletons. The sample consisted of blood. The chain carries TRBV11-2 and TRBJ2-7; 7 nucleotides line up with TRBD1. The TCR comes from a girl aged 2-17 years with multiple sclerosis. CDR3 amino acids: CASSLSSRGYNEQYF. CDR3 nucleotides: TGTGCCAGCAGCTTAAGTTCCAGGGGGTATAACGAGCAGTACTTC.